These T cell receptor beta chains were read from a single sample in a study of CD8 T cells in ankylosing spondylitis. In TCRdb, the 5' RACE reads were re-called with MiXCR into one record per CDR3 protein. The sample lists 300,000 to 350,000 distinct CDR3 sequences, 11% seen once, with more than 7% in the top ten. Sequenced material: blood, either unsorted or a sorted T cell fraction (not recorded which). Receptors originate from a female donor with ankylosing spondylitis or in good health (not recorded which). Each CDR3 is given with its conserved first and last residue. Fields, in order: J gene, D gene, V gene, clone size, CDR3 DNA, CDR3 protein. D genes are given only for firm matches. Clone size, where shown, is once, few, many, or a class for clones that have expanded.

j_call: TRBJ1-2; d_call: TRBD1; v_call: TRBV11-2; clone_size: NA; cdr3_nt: TGTGCCAGCAAGAGGGACAGGACCTTCCCCGGAGGCTACACCTTC; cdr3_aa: CASKRDRTFPGGYTF
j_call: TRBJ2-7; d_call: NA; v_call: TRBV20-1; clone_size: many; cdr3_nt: TGCAGTGCTAGAGATAGTCAGGGAAATCCCTACGAGCAGTACTTC; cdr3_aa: CSARDSQGNPYEQYF
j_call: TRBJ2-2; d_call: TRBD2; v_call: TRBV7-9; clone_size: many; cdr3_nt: TGTGCCAGCAGCTTCCCTAGCGGGGGGGGCACCGGGGAGCTGTTTTTT; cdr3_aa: CASSFPSGGGTGELFF
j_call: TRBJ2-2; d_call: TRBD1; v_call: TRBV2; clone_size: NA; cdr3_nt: TGTGCCAGCGGCCCGGACAGGGCTGGCACCGGGGAGCTGTTTTTT; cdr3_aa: CASGPDRAGTGELFF
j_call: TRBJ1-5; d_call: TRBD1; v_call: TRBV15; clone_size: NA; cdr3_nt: TGTGCCACCAGCATTGACGGGACAGGGAGTCAGCCCCAGCATTTT; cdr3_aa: CATSIDGTGSQPQHF
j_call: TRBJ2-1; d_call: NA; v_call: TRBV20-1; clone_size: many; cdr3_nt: TGCAGTGCTGGGGGACTCCAACCGGGTAATGAGCAGTTCTTC; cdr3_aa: CSAGGLQPGNEQFF
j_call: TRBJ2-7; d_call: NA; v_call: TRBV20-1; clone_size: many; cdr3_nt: TGCAGTGCCTCTCCGCGGGAACTCTTTAACTACGAGCAGTACTTC; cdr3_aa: CSASPRELFNYEQYF
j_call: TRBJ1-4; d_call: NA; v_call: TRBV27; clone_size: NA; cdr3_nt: TGTGCCAGCAGTTTACGGGCCCGTGCAACTAATGAAAAACTGTTTTTT; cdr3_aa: CASSLRARATNEKLFF
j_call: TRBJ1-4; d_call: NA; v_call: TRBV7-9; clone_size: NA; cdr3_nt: TGTGCCAGCAGCCTCGGGGGATACGGGTTATTGTTTTTT; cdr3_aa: CASSLGGYGLLFF
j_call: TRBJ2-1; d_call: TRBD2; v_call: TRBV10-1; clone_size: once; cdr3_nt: TGCGCCAGCAGTGGGCCGGGACTAGCGGGCAAATCGGGTGAGCAGTTCTTC; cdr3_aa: CASSGPGLAGKSGEQFF
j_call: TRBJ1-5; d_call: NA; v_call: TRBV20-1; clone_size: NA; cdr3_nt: TGCAGTGCTAGAGGACACAATAGCAATCAGCCCCAGCATTTT; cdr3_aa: CSARGHNSNQPQHF
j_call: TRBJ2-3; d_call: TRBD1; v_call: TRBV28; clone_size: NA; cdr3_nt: TGTGCCAGCAGTTTCCACAGGGGTGCCCTCACAGATACGCAGTATTTT; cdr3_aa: CASSFHRGALTDTQYF
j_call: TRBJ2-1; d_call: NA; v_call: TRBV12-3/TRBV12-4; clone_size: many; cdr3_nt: TGTGCCAGCAGTACAGACGGTAAAGGGGAGTTCTTC; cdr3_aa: CASSTDGKGEFF
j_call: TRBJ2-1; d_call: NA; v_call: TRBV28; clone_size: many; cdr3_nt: TGTGCCAGCAGTATGATACAGGATGACGCCCAGTTCTTC; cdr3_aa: CASSMIQDDAQFF
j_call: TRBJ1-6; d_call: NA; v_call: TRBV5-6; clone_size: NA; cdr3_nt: TGTGCCAGCACCCTGCGGCAGGGGATGAATTCACCCCTCCACTTT; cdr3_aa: CASTLRQGMNSPLHF
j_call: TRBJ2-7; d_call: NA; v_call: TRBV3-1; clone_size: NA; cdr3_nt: TGTGCCAGCAGCCAAGAAGGTACGGGCGCCCACGAGCAGTACTTC; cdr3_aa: CASSQEGTGAHEQYF
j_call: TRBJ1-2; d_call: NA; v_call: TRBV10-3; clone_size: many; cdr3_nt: TGTGCCATCAGTGAGAAAGAACGCTATGGCTACACCTTC; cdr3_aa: CAISEKERYGYTF
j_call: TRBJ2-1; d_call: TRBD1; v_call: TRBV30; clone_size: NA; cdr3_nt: TGTGCCTCCGGGACAGGGGGCTATGAGCAGTTCTTC; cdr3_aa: CASGTGGYEQFF
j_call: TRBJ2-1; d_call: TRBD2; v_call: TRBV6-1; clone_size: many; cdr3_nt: TGTGCCAGTAGAGATAGCGGGAGGGGGCCTGAGCAGTTCTTC; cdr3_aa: CASRDSGRGPEQFF
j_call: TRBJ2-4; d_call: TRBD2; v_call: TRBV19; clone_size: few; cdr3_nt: TGTGCCAGTACCCCGGGACTACACAAAAACATTCAGTACTTC; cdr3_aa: CASTPGLHKNIQYF
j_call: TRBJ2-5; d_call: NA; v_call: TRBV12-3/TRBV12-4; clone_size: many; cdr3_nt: TGTGCCAGCAGTTCACAGGGTCCGGGAGAGACCCAGTACTTC; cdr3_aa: CASSSQGPGETQYF
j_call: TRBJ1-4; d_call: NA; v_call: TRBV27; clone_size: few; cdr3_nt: TGTGCCAGCAGGGTTAGTTGGGGGGAAAAACTGTTTTTT; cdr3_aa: CASRVSWGEKLFF
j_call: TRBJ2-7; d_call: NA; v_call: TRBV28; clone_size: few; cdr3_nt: TGTGCCAGCACCATGACTAACCCCTACGAGCAGTACTTC; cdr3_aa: CASTMTNPYEQYF
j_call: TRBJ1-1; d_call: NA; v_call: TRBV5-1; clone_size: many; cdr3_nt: TGCGCCAGCAGCTTGATTTCCGCACCGGGGGCTGAAGCTTTCTTT; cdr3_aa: CASSLISAPGAEAFF
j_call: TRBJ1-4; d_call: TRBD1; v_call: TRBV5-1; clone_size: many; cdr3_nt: TGCGCCAGCAGCTGGAACAGGGGTACGAATGAAAAACTGTTTTTT; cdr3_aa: CASSWNRGTNEKLFF
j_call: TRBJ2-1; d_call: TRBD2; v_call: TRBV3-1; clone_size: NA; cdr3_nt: TGTGCCAGCAGCCAAGAAGGGACTAGCTACAATGAGCAGTTCTTC; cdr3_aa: CASSQEGTSYNEQFF
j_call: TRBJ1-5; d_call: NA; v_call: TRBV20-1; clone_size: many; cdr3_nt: TGCAGTGCTAGGGACGATAATGAGCCCCAGCATTTT; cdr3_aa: CSARDDNEPQHF
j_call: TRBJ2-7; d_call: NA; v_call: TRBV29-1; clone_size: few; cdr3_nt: TGCAGCGTTGAGGGGACTCACTACGAGCAGTACTTC; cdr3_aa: CSVEGTHYEQYF
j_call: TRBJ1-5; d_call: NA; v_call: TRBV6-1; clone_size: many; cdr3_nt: TGTGCCAGCAGTGAAGGAGGAGAGGGGTACTTTCGCAATCAGCCCCAGCATTTT; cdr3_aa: CASSEGGEGYFRNQPQHF
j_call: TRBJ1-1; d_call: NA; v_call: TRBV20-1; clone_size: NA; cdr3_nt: TGCAGTGCCGTTCTCGAGAACACTGAAGCTTTCTTT; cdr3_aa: CSAVLENTEAFF
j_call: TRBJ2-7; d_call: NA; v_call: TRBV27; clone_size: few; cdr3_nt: TGTGCCAGCAGTTTATCCGGCCTTGAGCTTCGGTACTTC; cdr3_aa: CASSLSGLELRYF
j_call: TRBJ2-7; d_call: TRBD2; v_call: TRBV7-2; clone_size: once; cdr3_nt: TGTGCCAGCAGCTTAGTACTAGCGGGCCCGGGGGACGAGCAGTACTTC; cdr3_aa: CASSLVLAGPGDEQYF
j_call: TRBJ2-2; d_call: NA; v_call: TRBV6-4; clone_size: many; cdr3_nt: TGTGCCAGCAGTGACGGGGGGTCCGGGGAGCTGTTTTTT; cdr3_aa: CASSDGGSGELFF
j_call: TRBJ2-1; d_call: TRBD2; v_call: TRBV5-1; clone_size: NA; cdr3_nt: TGCGCCAGCAGCCAAGGTAGCGGGAGTGGGTACAATGAGCAGTTCTTC; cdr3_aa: CASSQGSGSGYNEQFF
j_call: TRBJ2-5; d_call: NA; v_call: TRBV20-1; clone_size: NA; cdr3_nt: TGCAGTGCTAGAACTAGGGGACAAGAGACCCAGTACTTC; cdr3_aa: CSARTRGQETQYF
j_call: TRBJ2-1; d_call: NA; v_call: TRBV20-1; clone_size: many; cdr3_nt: TGCAGTGCTAGACTGGGAACTAGTACTGAGCAGTTCTTC; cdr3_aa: CSARLGTSTEQFF
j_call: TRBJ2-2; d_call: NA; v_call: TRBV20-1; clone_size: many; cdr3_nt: TGCAGTGCTAGAGATACCCACAGGGCGGCGAACACCGGGGAGCTGTTTTTT; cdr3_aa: CSARDTHRAANTGELFF
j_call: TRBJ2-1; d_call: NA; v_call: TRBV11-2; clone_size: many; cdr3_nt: TGTGCCAGCAGCTTAGAGGGCTGGGAGGTCAATGAGCAGTTCTTC; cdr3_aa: CASSLEGWEVNEQFF
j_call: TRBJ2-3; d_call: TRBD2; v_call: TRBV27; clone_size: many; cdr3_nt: TGTGCCAGCAGTTCCCGGGAGGCACACACGGATACGCAGTATTTT; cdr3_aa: CASSSREAHTDTQYF
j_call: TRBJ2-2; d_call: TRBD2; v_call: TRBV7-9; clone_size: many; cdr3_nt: TGTGCCAGCAGCTTAAGCGGGGCCGGGGAGCTGTTTTTT; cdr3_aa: CASSLSGAGELFF
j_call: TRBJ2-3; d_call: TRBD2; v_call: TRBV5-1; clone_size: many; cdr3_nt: TGCGCCAGCAGCCAAGACGGACTAGCAGGAGATACGCAGTATTTT; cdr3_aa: CASSQDGLAGDTQYF
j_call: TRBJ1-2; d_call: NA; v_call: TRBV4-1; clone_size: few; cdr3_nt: TGCGCCAGCAGCCAAGTAATCGGACCGCCCATTGATCATGGCTACACCTTC; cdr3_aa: CASSQVIGPPIDHGYTF
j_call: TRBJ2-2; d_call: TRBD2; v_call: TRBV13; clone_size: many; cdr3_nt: TGTGCCAGCAGCACGCTTAGCGGGAGGGCCGCCGGGGAGCTGTTTTTT; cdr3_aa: CASSTLSGRAAGELFF
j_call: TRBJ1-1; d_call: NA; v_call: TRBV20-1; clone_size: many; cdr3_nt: TGCAGTGCTACCATAACGGGGGGACTGAACACTGAAGCTTTCTTT; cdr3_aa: CSATITGGLNTEAFF
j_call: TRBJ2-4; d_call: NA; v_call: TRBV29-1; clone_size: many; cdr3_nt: TGCAGCGTAAGACTCCGCCTAGCCAAAAACATTCAGTACTTC; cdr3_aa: CSVRLRLAKNIQYF
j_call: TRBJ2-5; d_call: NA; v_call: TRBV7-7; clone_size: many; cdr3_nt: TGTGCTAGCAGCTTCGGGATGTTGGAGACCCAGTACTTC; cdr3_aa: CASSFGMLETQYF